This T cell receptor beta chain was captured in a study of T cells in localized non-small cell lung cancer. Study-wide points: A median of roughly 50 of the top 100 tumor clones appeared in adjacent lung, which was paired and uninvolved. Tumor samples were not multi-region, leaving intratumor heterogeneity unexcluded. Peak T cell clonality was found in uninvolved adjacent lung, exceeding tumor. Greater blood T cell density accompanied longer overall survival.

Produced via immunoSEQ multiplex PCR; TCRdb's table is partial and in-frame only. This table has some 50,000 clones, approximately 86% appearing once. Of note for this clone: The antigen is undetermined.

Germline CDR1 and CDR2: SGHDN and FVKESK. Trimming removed 1 base from V and 6 bases from J, with 12 bases in between. The CDR3 loop spans 15 amino acids. This chain connects TRBV14 to TRBJ2-2; D is perhaps TRBD1 (5 bases). The sample in question was PBMCs, obtained before any cancer treatment. This TCR was sampled from a female donor with stage II lung adenocarcinoma. The CDR3, as DNA: TGTGCCAGCAGCCAAGTGGCAGGGTTCGCCGGGGAGCTGTTTTTT. Residues: CASSQVAGFAGELFF.